These T cell receptor beta chains were read from a single sample in a study of CD8+ T cells in alopecia areata. Generated by immunoSEQ multiplex PCR, the TCRdb table keeps only in-frame clones and is missing some. The sample lists fewer than 350,000 clones, roughly 60% seen once, with around 1.7% in the top ten. The sample was CD4+ T cells sorted from blood, taken at week 24, from a patient treated with tofacitinib. These receptors all stem from a human donor with alopecia areata. The CDR3 runs from the conserved cysteine through the conserved F or W. A D gene is named only where the DNA matches it firmly. Size tells how often a clone was seen (once, few, many) or the class of an expanded clone, and some rows leave it out.

cdr3_nt cdr3_aa j_call v_call clone_size d_call
TGTGCCAGCAGGGTTCGGGACAGGGGCTACGAGCAGTACTTC CASRVRDRGYEQYF TRBJ2-7 TRBV6-5 few TRBD1
TGTGCCAGCAGCCAAAGAGAGACCCAGTACTTC CASSQRETQYF TRBJ2-5 TRBV7-8 few .
TGTGCCAGCAGCCAACACACTATCCAAGAGACCCAGTACTTC CASSQHTIQETQYF TRBJ2-5 TRBV4-2 . .
TGCGCCAGCAGCTTGGCCAGCAATCAGCCCCAGCATTTT CASSLASNQPQHF TRBJ1-5 TRBV5-1 once .
TGTGCCAGCAGAAGCGGGGGTAAAGAGACCCAGTACTTC CASRSGGKETQYF TRBJ2-5 TRBV28 . TRBD2
TGTGCCAGCAGCTTAGGGTCAGGGGGCGGCACTGAAGCTTTCTTT CASSLGSGGGTEAFF TRBJ1-1 TRBV7-2 . TRBD1
TGTGCCTGGACGGTCAGCTCCTATGGCTACACCTTC CAWTVSSYGYTF TRBJ1-2 TRBV30 . .
TGTGCCAGCAGCTTAGGGGGGGCAGAGCAGCCCCAGCATTTT CASSLGGAEQPQHF TRBJ1-5 TRBV7-6 few .
TGCAGCGTTGGAGGGGGGACAGGGGTCCACGAGCAGTACTTC CSVGGGTGVHEQYF TRBJ2-7 TRBV29-1 . TRBD1
TGTGCCAGCAGTTCCCGGACAGGGAACTACGAGCAGTACTTC CASSSRTGNYEQYF TRBJ2-7 TRBV6-5 . TRBD1
TGTGCCAGCAGCTTTGACCAGGAGACCCAGTACTTC CASSFDQETQYF TRBJ2-5 TRBV7-9 . .
TGTGCCAGCAGTGCGGTACCGACTCAGCCCCAGCATTTT CASSAVPTQPQHF TRBJ1-5 TRBV2 . .
TGCGCCAGCAGTTGGACAGGGACTAATGAAAAACTGTTTTTT CASSWTGTNEKLFF TRBJ1-4 TRBV23-1 few TRBD1
TGTGCCAGCAGCTTGCCCGGCCTGGGTCCCACTGAAGCTTTCTTT CASSLPGLGPTEAFF TRBJ1-1 TRBV7-9 . .
TGTGCCAGCAGTGTGGACAGGCGGGATTCACCCCTCCACTTT CASSVDRRDSPLHF TRBJ1-6 TRBV27 . TRBD1
TGTGCCAGCAGCCCCCGGGGCGGTGGGAAACTGTTTTTT CASSPRGGGKLFF TRBJ1-4 TRBV9 once .
TGTGCCAGCAAGGCCGGGGACAGTAGCAATCAGCCCCAGCATTTT CASKAGDSSNQPQHF TRBJ1-5 TRBV2 few TRBD1
TGTGCCATCAGGGCAGGGATTGAGCGGACTGAAGCTTTCTTT CAIRAGIERTEAFF TRBJ1-1 TRBV10-3 few .
TGTGCCAGCAGCCCCCAGGCAGGGATCGCGATCGAAGCTTTCTTT CASSPQAGIAIEAFF TRBJ1-1 TRBV7-3 . .
TGTGCCACCAGCAGAGATGCCGACCTACTAAGCCCCTACGAGCAGTACTTC CATSRDADLLSPYEQYF TRBJ2-7 TRBV15 . .
TGTGCCAGCAGACTCGCAGAAACCGGGGAGCTGTTTTTT CASRLAETGELFF TRBJ2-2 TRBV2 . .
TGTGCCAGCCGCCAGATGGGTTCACCCCTCCACTTT CASRQMGSPLHF TRBJ1-6 TRBV6-6 few .
TGTGCCATCAGTGAGTCTTCCGCAGGGGGAAGTAAGTCCTACAATGAGCAGTTCTTC CAISESSAGGSKSYNEQFF TRBJ2-1 TRBV10-3 few TRBD1
TGTGCCAGCAGTGAAGCGCTGAGGGGATATCAGCCCCAGCATTTT CASSEALRGYQPQHF TRBJ1-5 TRBV2 few .
TGTGCCAGCAGCAAAAGAAGACAAGGGGGCAGGAGCTCTGGAAACACCATATATTTT CASSKRRQGGRSSGNTIYF TRBJ1-3 TRBV4-2 few TRBD1
TGCGCCAGCAGTCTCGACAGGGGAAGGACAGATACGCAGTATTTT CASSLDRGRTDTQYF TRBJ2-3 TRBV5-1 . TRBD1
TGCAGCGCCTGGACTTACTACGAGCAGTACTTC CSAWTYYEQYF TRBJ2-7 TRBV29-1 few .
TGCAGCGTTGTGGTCGGAGGGGTCTACAGCTATGGCTACACCTTC CSVVVGGVYSYGYTF TRBJ1-2 TRBV29-1 . .
TGTGCCAGCAGCAGGAGACTAGCGGGGTCCTTGGAGACCCAGTACTTC CASSRRLAGSLETQYF TRBJ2-5 TRBV9 . TRBD2
TGTGCCATCAGTCCTCGCAGAGACCAAGAGACCCAGTACTTC CAISPRRDQETQYF TRBJ2-5 TRBV10-3 few .
TGTGCCAGCACCCGACAGGGGGCGATTAGAGGCAATGAGCAGTTCTTC CASTRQGAIRGNEQFF TRBJ2-1 TRBV5-4 few TRBD1
TGTGCCAGCACCCCCCTGGGTGCAACTAATGAAAAACTGTTTTTT CASTPLGATNEKLFF TRBJ1-4 TRBV11-2 few .
TGCAGCGTTGAACCTCTGCAGGTGAACACTGAAGCTTTCTTT CSVEPLQVNTEAFF TRBJ1-1 TRBV29-1 . .
TGCGCCAGCAGCCAACTGAGACAGGGTACCGAGCAGTACTTC CASSQLRQGTEQYF TRBJ2-7 TRBV4-3 . TRBD1
TGCGCCAGCAGCCAACCAGGCAGGGGAAAGGGAACAGATACGCAGTATTTT CASSQPGRGKGTDTQYF TRBJ2-3 TRBV4-1 . .
TGCGCCAGCCGCCGAGATGAAAAACTGTTTTTT CASRRDEKLFF TRBJ1-4 TRBV5-1 few .
TGTGCCTGGGGACAGGGGGCTTCTGGAAACACCATATATTTT CAWGQGASGNTIYF TRBJ1-3 TRBV30 . TRBD1
TGTGCCAGCAGCTTAGGGAGGACGAACGGCTACACCTTC CASSLGRTNGYTF TRBJ1-2 TRBV7-8 . .
TGTGCCAGCAACCAGGGACGGAACACCGGGGAGCTGTTTTTT CASNQGRNTGELFF TRBJ2-2 TRBV28 few .
TGCAGCGTCGAGGCTTCAGGGGACTATGGCTACACCTTC CSVEASGDYGYTF TRBJ1-2 TRBV29-1 . .
TGCAGCGTTCGCCAGGGGGCGGGGATGAACACTGAAGCTTTCTTT CSVRQGAGMNTEAFF TRBJ1-1 TRBV29-1 . TRBD1
TGCGCCAGCACCCACACCCGGGAGGGGAATTCACCCCTCCACTTT CASTHTREGNSPLHF TRBJ1-6 TRBV5-1 . .